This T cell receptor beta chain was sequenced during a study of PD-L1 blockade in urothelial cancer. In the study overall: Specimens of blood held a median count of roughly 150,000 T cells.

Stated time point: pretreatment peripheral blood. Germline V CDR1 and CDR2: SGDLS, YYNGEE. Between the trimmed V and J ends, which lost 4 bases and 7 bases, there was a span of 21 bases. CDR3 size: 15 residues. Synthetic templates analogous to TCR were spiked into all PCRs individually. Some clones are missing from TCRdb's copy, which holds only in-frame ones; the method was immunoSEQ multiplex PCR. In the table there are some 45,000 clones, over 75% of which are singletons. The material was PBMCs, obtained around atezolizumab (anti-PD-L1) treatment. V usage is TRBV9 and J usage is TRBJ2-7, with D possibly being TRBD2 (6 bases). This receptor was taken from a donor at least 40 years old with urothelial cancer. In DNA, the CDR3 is TGTGCCAGCAGCCCGGGGGTAGCCGCCTCTGGGGAGCAGTACTTC. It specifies CASSPGVAASGEQYF.